This TCR beta chain was sequenced for a study of shared clonotypes between healthy human individuals (dated by TCRdb to about 2020). A note on the overall study: The cohort included a few men and a couple of women between 18 and 49 years of age. For each donor, CD4 naive and CD4 memory were each given three plates, CD8 naive was given two plates, and CD8 memory was given one plate. To estimate repertoire size and how much clonotypes are shared between individuals, the study performed deep sequencing of blood TCR repertoires from about 5 healthy adults. To increase sequencing depth and limit assay-specific biases, different laboratories used diverse techniques to prepare libraries and sequence TCR repertoires. Each donor's leukapheresis produced roughly between roughly 0.85 and 9.5 billion PBMCs.

The donors were healthy, HIV-negative adults with no recently reported acute infections or vaccinations. Every donor was a Caucasian adult living in Nashville, Tennessee, USA. CD4+ T cells were enriched by magnetic negative selection, after which naive cells were positively selected on CD45RA and the negative fraction was taken as the memory subset. Blood was collected by leukapheresis, and PBMCs were isolated by Ficoll-Histopaque density gradient centrifugation and then cryopreserved in liquid nitrogen vapor phase. Analytical flow cytometry was used to check the purity and quantity of each magnetically sorted T cell population. From each sorted fraction, genomic DNA was isolated and quantified by UV absorbance on a Nanodrop 2000c. Using the deep immunoSEQ assay, multiplex PCR amplified TCR CDR3 regions from genomic DNA. Extracted genomic DNA from each cell subset was distributed evenly across all wells of several immunoSEQ 96-well plates, and each plate was treated as a replicate. For sorted subsets, about 0.2 ug genomic DNA, equal to 25,000 to 35,000 T cell genomes, was loaded into each replicate PCR. Purified libraries were quantified with a Qubit 3.0 fluorometer, sized on a Bioanalyzer 2100, and re-quantified with the KAPA Library Quantification kit. Each immunoSEQ 96-well plate was sequenced on its own single-read 150-cycle Illumina NextSeq 550 flow cell. Processing in the source paper ran as follows. Because the immunoSEQ output held only junctional sequences and lacked quality scores, the filtering could not match the filtering applied to full-length reads. To assign V/J genes and CDR3, sequences were annotated against IMGT germline references using PyIR, a Python wrapper for IgBLAST v1.9. Reads were removed for weak V/J assignments (E-value above 1e-6), missing CDR3, stop codons, out-of-frame junctions, or ambiguous translated residues. V3J clonotypes were defined as sequences sharing an identical inferred V gene, J gene, and CDR3 amino acid sequence. The percentage overlap between two repertoires was calculated by dividing the number of shared unique clonotypes by the size of the smaller repertoire. RTK rarefaction, the Chao1 estimator, and Recon v2.1 estimates of unobserved clonotypes were used to assess repertoire richness. OLGA was used to compute generation probabilities for all TCRbeta clonotypes that the gDNA method yielded from four donors. In its TCRdb copy, this immuneACCESS table keeps in-frame sequences only and misses some clones. Where compared with another copy, unresolved V genes explain less than half of these, and the others have no known cause. The V and J calls and the clone size are those of that table, but D and trimming were determined from the DNA. The sample table lists more than 2 million clones, nearly 97% of them with a count of one. The ten largest clones represent around 0.13% of the sample.

General conclusions and limits of the study: Higher generation probabilities were observed for clonotypes shared by all four sorted-subset donors than for non-shared clonotypes. Only blood was sampled, and tissue TCR repertoires likely differ from those in blood. Naive subsets generally had larger estimated clonotype richness than memory subsets. Based on pairwise subsampling, the degree of clonotype sharing among donors was expected to be affected by sequencing depth. Rarefaction of sorted-subset datasets indicated incomplete sequencing despite the large sequencing depth. When a handful of donors were compared, the shared fraction of clonotypes was around 5.1% for naive CD4, about 4% for naive CD8, 2.3% for memory CD4, and roughly 0.43% for memory CD8. The genetic and exposure-history diversity represented was limited by the small number of donors.

Sequences MDHEN (CDR1) and SYDVKM (CDR2) are obtained from the germline V gene. Reading from cysteine to phenylalanine, the CDR3 counts 16 amino acids. Solely the CDR3 DNA is kept, with 48 bases framed from the first base. Compared with germline, V lacks 2 bases and J lacks 1 base; bases without a gene match: 3. This clone was seen a single time. Its antigen target is currently unknown. Nothing much larger sits one base from this clone, and base qualities are not available. This TCR was sampled from a man aged 18 to 30 in good health. Recombination linked TRBV28 to TRBJ2-5, with 11 junctional bases fitting TRBD1. The sample taken for sequencing was naive CD4+ T cells sorted from blood. The cell subset or site label, read with the paper, signifies: CD45RA+ positively selected. The sequenced DNA: TGTGCCAGCAGTTTAGGGACAGGGGGAGTCCAAGAGACCCAGTACTTC. The encoded protein is CASSLGTGGVQETQYF.